The present TCR beta chain was sequenced within a study of blood T cells in healthy people across ages. Study-wide results and caveats: Age advanced and TCR beta diversity per million T cells fell, roughly linearly.

In the case of this clonotype: Its cognate antigen is unknown.

The authors drew about 9.9 milliliters of peripheral blood from each donor. Each sample provided at least 5.5 micrograms of extracted total RNA. A second PCR of roughly 6 to 12 cycles used a sample-barcoded 5' primer and a J-beta primer mix. The yield of each sample was at least 3 million CDR3-containing paired-end reads. One entry per CDR3 protein, called by TCRdb with MiXCR from the 5' RACE reads. Here the sample spans about 1.4 million distinct CDR3 sequences, roughly 60% being singletons. Trimming stripped 6 bases from V and 9 bases from J, with 21 bases between. Per germline, CDR1 MNHEY and CDR2 SVGAGI. This CDR3 has 16 residues.

The TCR originated in a man aged 18 to 30 in good health. The sample taken for sequencing was blood. The chain joins TRBV6-5 to TRBJ1-6; unclear D gene. DNA for the CDR3: TGTGCCAGCAGCCCAAGACGGACCCGCGCGAGTTCACCCCTCCACTTT. As protein: CASSPRRTRASSPLHF.